This TCR beta chain was profiled in a study of cytomegalovirus exposure and HLA in healthy donors (dated by TCRdb to about 2017). For context, the study as a whole: According to a later analysis, one platform produced both the 120 validation repertoires and the 670 or so repertoires of the first cohort. The aim of the study was to test whether cataloging public T cell receptors could identify signatures of past pathogen exposure. A separate validation cohort of 90 to 150 different subjects was used in addition to the 666-subject first cohort. The study combined high-throughput TCR immunosequencing, statistical association of individual TCRs with disease status, and machine learning to predict cytomegalovirus infection status.

Separate from the approximately 670-subject first cohort, the validation cohort of 90 to 150 subjects was the group to which the donors belonged. Spanning cysteine to phenylalanine, the CDR3 consists of 14 amino acids. Only CDR3 DNA remains: 42 bases, in frame from the first base. The germline V gene yields SGDLS for CDR1 and YYNGEE for CDR2. V was cut back by 4 bases and J by 3 bases, leaving a gap of 11 bases between them. Libraries were made using the immunoSEQ multiplex PCR assay. In the authors' own workflow: A statistical classification framework was built to diagnose cytomegalovirus status from the catalog of TCR beta chain sequences. This is the immuneACCESS table as TCRdb keeps it, with only in-frame sequences that have V and J called. A part of the clones is gone; compared with another copy, unresolved V genes explain less than half, and the rest is unexplained. That table furnishes V, J and clone size, whereas the DNA furnished D and trimming. This sample has about 140,000 clones in its table, and about 87% of those were observed once. The ten top clones hold 4.5% of the sample.

Overall study results and their limits: A later analysis lacked HLA typing for the validation cohort, so it scored co-occurrence in that cohort across all 120 or so repertoires. According to the authors, the approach could potentially be generalized to other disease states and immunological phenotypes. The study gave a list of roughly 150 TCR beta chains associated with cytomegalovirus. While some public TCRs were present in many individuals, most TCR sequences turned up only very rarely across donors. The classifier was reported to diagnose cytomegalovirus status with high specificity and sensitivity in both the original cohort and the validation cohort. Of the cluster scores, 94% were above 0 in a later analysis, which found that TCRs clustered in the first cohort also tended to co-occur in the 120 or so validation repertoires. In vitro tests confirmed that three of the cytomegalovirus-associated TCR beta chains recognize cytomegalovirus antigens.

Concerning this clone itself: Its antigen is unknown. No base-level quality is on record; no much larger clone is a single base apart.

Sequenced sample: PBMCs. This sequence was found in a man aged 18-30 years in good health and CMV-seropositive. The rearrangement combines TRBV9 with TRBJ1-5; the D gene cannot be resolved reliably. Here is the DNA: TGTGCCAGCAGCCCAAGGGAGAACAATCAGCCCCAGCATTTT. This encodes CASSPRENNQPQHF.